The T cell receptor beta chain under discussion was sequenced for a study of beta chain features in type 1 diabetes (dated by TCRdb to the late 2010s). Describing the broader study: Mean age, gender distribution, total cell number and subset yield were not different between patients and healthy donors. A total of 107,917,701 sorted cells were examined across all samples, and a strong correlation was observed between cell number per subset and RNA yield. The study compared TCRB repertoires of sorted circulating CD4+ T cell subsets between recently diagnosed type 1 diabetes patients and matched healthy donors. Regulatory and stem cell-like memory subsets were obtained from only 8 patients and roughly 8 healthy donors, while naive and central memory subsets were obtained from all 28 donors. Study-level results and caveats: Naive, central memory and regulatory TCRB repertoires appeared more similar among patients than among healthy donors. Fewer insertions and more nucleotide deletions at VDJ recombination sites were observed in patients with type 1 diabetes, implying thymic rearrangement abnormalities. Shorter templates might be favored by PCR, yet because patient and control samples were amplified and corrected together, any such skew would affect both groups equally. Sequencing cDNA rather than genomic DNA could over-represent highly expressing activated cells, although activation and CD3 levels did not differ between groups. Because small numbers of individuals were included in the HLA sub-analyses, any influence of HLA type on TCRB rearrangement was left unresolved. Type 1 diabetes patients showed a moderate but significant shortening of TCRB CDR3 length in all four CD4+ subsets.

The CDR3 contains 13 residues, cysteine and phenylalanine counted. The read is trimmed to its CDR3 DNA, 39 bases read in frame from base 1. Here V drops 6 bases and J drops 4 bases, and the junction holds 5 bases not matched to any gene. The germline V gene (reference sequence) provides CDR1 LNHDA and CDR2 SQIVND. The entire amount of isolated RNA was reverse transcribed using the High Capacity cDNA Reverse Transcription Kit, so the sequenced TCRB transcripts were expressed ones. Naive, central memory and regulatory T cell samples underwent deep immunoSEQ sequencing, averaging roughly 3.5 million total reads per sample. Sorted cells were lysed in RLT buffer and RNA was extracted with DNase-treated RNeasy Micro or Mini kits, depending on cell number. Each cell subset was processed separately to prevent cross-contamination, with patient and healthy donor samples processed together. Using the immunoSEQ multiplex PCR, TCRB sequences were amplified from cDNA into 87-bp fragments spanning the CDR3 region. The amplicons were sequenced using the Illumina HiSeq platform. In the authors' own workflow: Synthetic template baselines were used to correct PCR bias computationally, reads within Hamming distance 2 were collapsed together, and singletons that could not be merged were discarded. Reads were aligned against IMGT so that V, D and J genes, CDR3 length and insertions or deletions at six rearrangement sites could be assigned. Clonotype counts were normalized to sorted cell number within each subset before computing true diversity and Gini coefficients with the tcR R package. Repertoire sharing was quantified using the overlap coefficient calculated on TCRB nucleotide sequences. As a proxy for the pre-selection repertoire, out-of-frame TCRB sequences from naive cells were analyzed. This immuneACCESS table, as held by TCRdb, lists in-frame sequences with V and J called but not all clones. Of the missing ones, under half trace to an unresolved V gene in checked studies; the others have no known cause. V, J and clone size are taken as reported in that table, and D and trimming were inferred from the DNA itself. The table for this sample lists more than 120,000 clones; under 11% of them were counted only once. In total, the top ten clones hold less than 1.5% of the sample.

Turning to this clone: There is no known antigen for this receptor. No much larger clone is present one base from it, and per-base qualities are unavailable.

Each donor gave one peripheral blood draw, approximately 0.11 L on average, collected into heparinised tubes. Using a panel that included CD45RO, CCR7, CD25, CD127, CD95 and CD27, naive, central memory, regulatory and stem cell-like memory CD4+ T cells were sorted on a BD FACSAria II. Purity was above 98% for every sorted population. PBMCs were separated immediately by Lymphoprep density gradient centrifugation and were stained directly, without being cultured. So that batch effects would be minimized, each experiment stained and sorted samples in pairs, pairing one healthy donor with one patient. The sequence joins TRBV19 to TRBJ2-5; a stretch of 7 junction bases matches TRBD1. This TCR was sampled from a man aged 18-30 years in good health. The sequenced material came from naive CD4+ T cells from blood. Sample cell subset or site, as interpreted from the label and publication: true naive CD4+ T cells. The DNA sequence follows: TGTGCCAGTAGCGTCCCAGGGGGAGAGACCCAGTACTTC. The translation is CASSVPGGETQYF.